A selection of T cell receptor beta chains follows, all from one sample in a study of blood T cell repertoires in COVID-19. TCRdb's copy holds only in-frame clones and misses some; the assay was immunoSEQ multiplex PCR. The data show 100,000 or so clones, about 80% seen once. Sequencing was performed on peripheral blood. The receptors stem from a woman in her 70s with acute or convalescent COVID-19. Each CDR3 is given with its conserved first and last residue.

V | CDR3
TRBV9 | CASSVSGGAAGEQFF
TRBV4-1 | CASSQASGTTTYNEQFF
TRBV5-5 | CASRWSGAWNEKLFF
TRBV3-1/TRBV3-2 | CASSQGWLNTEAFF
TRBV9 | CASSDRDRGHGANVLTF
TRBV5-1 | CASSWEQGAGTEAFF
TRBV2 | CASSAREFGEAFF
TRBV10-3 | CAVAPGQGYNEQFF
TRBV7-2 | CASSRRQAMNTEAFF
TRBV30 | CAWSVLQGAGTQYF
TRBV6-5 | CASKGQGGATEAFF
TRBV11-3 | CASSPGTGLMYEQFF
TRBV7-9 | CASSSDRGSYEQYF
TRBV9 | CASNFAGGDSPLHF
TRBV7-8 | CASSLGQGWKAAFF
TRBV9 | CASSVAQWGGSGTEAFF
TRBV19 | CASSVNGGTEAFF
TRBV6-6 | CATTGTGPYEQYF
TRBV6-6 | CASSWRDSYYGYTF
TRBV18 | CASSPWAPGTGSNQPQHF
TRBV18 | CASSPGPGRETEAFF
TRBV5-8 | CASSLSQGSYNEQFF
TRBV6-5 | CASSPHSSNQPQHF
TRBV19 | CASSTQHQGGTDTQYF
TRBV5-4 | CASSLNPTGQEAFF
TRBV19 | CASKESGGTGELFF
TRBV6-2/TRBV6-3 | CASSLSGYAEAFF
TRBV11-3 | CASSPSGGATPEQYF
TRBV3-1/TRBV3-2 | CASSQVQSGELFF
TRBV5-1 | CASSSESSYNSPLHF
TRBV24-1 | CATRDRDSKTRGSPLHF
TRBV5-5 | CASSLLAGGNSPLHF
TRBV6-5 | CASSRMNEQFF
TRBV9 | CASSAAPAQEGRDTEKLFF
TRBV19 | CASSPRATGDSPLHF
TRBV25-1 | CASSDDRGRGMGYTF
TRBV14 | CASSHALSKLFF
TRBV27 | CASSQGVDYGYTF
TRBV24-1 | CATSGTPADTQYF
TRBV11-2 | CASSQQGFYGYTF
TRBV9 | CASSVATGVNEQFF
TRBV12-5 | CASGLPGQKSYTGELFF
TRBV7-2 | CASSPQGAVGNTIYF
TRBV3-1/TRBV3-2 | CASSRLFTGELFF
TRBV6-2/TRBV6-3 | CASSPTGTGDYEQYF
TRBV19 | CASSGGHGAEGYTF
TRBV19 | CASSPRDRVNEQYF
TRBV9 | CASSPGTTTNSPLHF
TRBV12-3/TRBV12-4 | CASSLEYNQPQHF
TRBV18 | CASSPAVGGGTDTQYF
TRBV27 | CASSLFRSTNEKLFF
TRBV5-1 | CASSFGRQNYGYTF
TRBV9 | CASSAGFNYGYTF
TRBV2 | CASSLGQPNPEAFF
TRBV2 | CASSGNNQPQHF
TRBV6-5 | CASRFRGYGYTF